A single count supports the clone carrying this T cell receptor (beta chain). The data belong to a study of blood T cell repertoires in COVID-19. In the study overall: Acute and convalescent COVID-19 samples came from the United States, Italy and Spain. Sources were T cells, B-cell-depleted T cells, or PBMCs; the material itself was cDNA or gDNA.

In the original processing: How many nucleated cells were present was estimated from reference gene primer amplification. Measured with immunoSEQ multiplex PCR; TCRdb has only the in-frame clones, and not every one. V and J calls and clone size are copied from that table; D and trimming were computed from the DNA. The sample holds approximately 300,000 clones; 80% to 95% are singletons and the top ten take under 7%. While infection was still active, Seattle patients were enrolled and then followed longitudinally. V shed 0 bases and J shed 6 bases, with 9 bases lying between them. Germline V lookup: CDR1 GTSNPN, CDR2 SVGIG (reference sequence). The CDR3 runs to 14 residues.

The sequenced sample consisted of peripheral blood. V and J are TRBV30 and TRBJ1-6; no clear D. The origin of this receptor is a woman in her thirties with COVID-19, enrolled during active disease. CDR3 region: CAWSVRGANSPLHF. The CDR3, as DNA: TGTGCCTGGAGTGTACGGGGAGCTAATTCACCCCTCCACTTT.